Presented here are 3 T cell receptor beta chains from one specimen sequenced in a study of cytomegalovirus exposure and HLA in healthy donors. A multiplex PCR was run with 60 Vbeta primers and 13 Jbeta primers. Profiled with immunoSEQ multiplex PCR; TCRdb holds only in-frame clones, not every one. Reported are approximately 120,000 clones; the ten largest clones contain about 2.3%. Sequencing used PBMCs. Source of these receptors: a man in his forties in good health and CMV-seronegative.

This CDR3 is CASERPGGDTQYF. The DNA of the CDR3 is TGTGCCAGCGAACGGCCGGGAGGAGATACGCAGTATTTT. The chain employs TRBV6-6 and TRBJ2-3; the match to TRBD2 covers 7 bases. CDR1 is MNHNY, CDR2 SVGAGI, per germline (reference sequence). The CDR3 has 13 residues. V shed 8 bases, J shed 5 bases, and the junction held 7 bases outside the gene matches.

The chain carries TRBV2 and TRBJ2-5; perhaps TRBD1 as D (6 bases). Trimming left V 6 bases short and J 2 bases short, with 10 bases between. Germline V gene lookup returns CDR1 SNHLY and CDR2 FYNNEI. The CDR3 length is 13 residues. The CDR3 reads CASRRDIQETQYF. The CDR3 region has the DNA TGTGCCAGCAGACGGGACATTCAAGAGACCCAGTACTTC.

The genes are TRBV15 and TRBJ2-4; D is undetermined. The V and J ends lost 0 bases and 0 bases respectively, with 15 bases between them. This CDR3 region has 18 residues. Looked up from germline, CDR1 is LNHNV and CDR2 is YYDKDF (reference sequence). This CDR3 is CATSRDGGGTLAKNIQYF. CDR3 DNA: TGTGCCACCAGCAGAGATGGTGGCGGAACGCTAGCCAAAAACATTCAGTACTTC.